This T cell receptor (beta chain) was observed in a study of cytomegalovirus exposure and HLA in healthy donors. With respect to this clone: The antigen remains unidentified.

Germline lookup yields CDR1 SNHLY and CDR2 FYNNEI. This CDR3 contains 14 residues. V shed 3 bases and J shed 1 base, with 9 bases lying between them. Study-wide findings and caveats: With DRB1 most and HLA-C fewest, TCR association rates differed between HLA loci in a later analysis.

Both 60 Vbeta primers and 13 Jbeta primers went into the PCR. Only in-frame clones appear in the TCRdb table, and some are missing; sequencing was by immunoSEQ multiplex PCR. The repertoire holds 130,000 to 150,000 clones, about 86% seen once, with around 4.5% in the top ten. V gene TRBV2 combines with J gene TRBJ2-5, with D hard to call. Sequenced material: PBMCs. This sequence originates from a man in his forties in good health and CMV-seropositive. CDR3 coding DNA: TGTGCCAGCAGTGATTTCACATTCCAAGAGACCCAGTACTTC. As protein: CASSDFTFQETQYF. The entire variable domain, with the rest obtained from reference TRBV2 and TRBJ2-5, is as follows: EPEVTQTPSHQVTQMGQEVILRCVPISNHLYFYWYRQILGQKVEFLVSFYNNEISEKSEIFDDQFSVERPDGSNFTLKIRSTKLEDSAMYFCASSDFTFQETQYFGPGTRLLVL.